This T cell receptor beta chain was captured by sequencing in a study of shared clonotypes between healthy human individuals. Study in general: Researchers drew samples from a couple of women and three men aged 18 to 49. Study-wide findings and caveats: In four donors, around 5.5% of naive CD4 clonotypes appeared in common.

Several immunoSEQ 96-well plates shared each subset's DNA, each plate a replicate. The input for sorted-subset replicate PCRs was around 200 ng DNA, about 30,000 T cell genomes. The assay was immunoSEQ multiplex PCR, and TCRdb's table has in-frame clones only and misses some. Found here are 2 million to 2.5 million clones, 90% to 95% of them singletons; the top ten hold around 1.7%. In the naive CD8 group, cells lacked CD45RO and were positively selected for CCR7, so terminally differentiated effector memory CD45RA+ cells were left out. In the case of this clone: Its target is not known.

The CDR3 runs to 16 residues. Per the germline V gene, CDR1 is MDHEN and CDR2 is SYDVKM. Trimming took 6 bases from V and 0 from J; bases not matched to a gene: 10. The chain has TRBV28 and TRBJ2-5; 7 bases fit TRBD1. Material for sequencing was naive CD8+ T cells from PBMCs. The clonotype was recovered from a man younger than 35 in good health. Some clones in this sample may be carry-over from other donors' samples. CDR3 nucleotides: TGTGCCAGCAGACCACACAGGGGCTGGGACCAAGAGACCCAGTACTTC. It is translated as CASRPHRGWDQETQYF.